These 15 T cell receptor beta chains share one sample of origin, sequenced in a study of cytomegalovirus exposure and HLA in healthy donors. Primers included in the PCR were 60 Vbeta and 13 Jbeta primers. Some clones are missing from TCRdb's copy, which holds only in-frame ones; the method was immunoSEQ multiplex PCR. The table has 150,000 to 200,000 clones, roughly 76% seen once. Sequencing input: PBMCs. All receptors derive from a woman aged 18-35 years in good health and CMV-seropositive.

This clone showed up just once. V usage is TRBV4-3 and J usage is TRBJ2-7; 9 positions match TRBD2. With 1 base clipped from V and 4 bases from J, the junction kept 11 bases outside the gene matches. The CDR3 has 17 amino acids. CDR1 and CDR2 (germline): LGHNA, YSLEER. The CDR3 spells CASSQAQGAGGGYEQYF. DNA for the CDR3: TGCGCCAGCAGCCAAGCCCAGGGAGCGGGGGGCGGGTACGAGCAGTACTTC.

This chain joins TRBV19 and TRBJ2-6, with D uncertain. V lost 2 bases, J lost 1 base, and 3 bases lay in between. The CDR3 is made up of 14 amino acids. Germline V CDR1 and CDR2: LNHDA, SQIVND (reference sequence). The DNA of the CDR3 is TGTGCCAGTAGTATACAGTCTGGGGCCAACGTCCTGACTTTC. Amino acids: CASSIQSGANVLTF.

This clone was seen a single time. The rearrangement joins TRBV27 to TRBJ2-5, with TRBD1 as a possible D gene (6 bases). The CDR3 contains 14 residues. Per the germline V gene, CDR1 is MNHEY and CDR2 is SMNVEV (reference sequence). Trimming took off 1 base at V and 4 bases at J, with 10 bases between the two ends. CDR3 protein: CASSLWQGTETQYF. The CDR3 DNA reads as TGTGCCAGCAGTTTATGGCAGGGGACAGAGACCCAGTACTTC.

This rearrangement joins TRBV5-6 to TRBJ2-7, with 7 bases that match TRBD1. The V and J ends lost 1 base and 4 bases, in that order; junction bases with no gene match: 5. The CDR3 loop spans 14 amino acids. Per germline, CDR1 SGHDT and CDR2 YYEEEE. CDR3 region: CASSLTGQRYEQYF. For the CDR3, the DNA is TGTGCCAGCAGCTTGACGGGACAGAGATACGAGCAGTACTTC.

This chain uses TRBV5-4 with TRBJ2-2, with D maybe TRBD1 (5 bases). CDR1 and CDR2 from the germline V gene are SGHNT and YYREEE (reference sequence). The CDR3 contains 15 residues. The germline V and J ends were trimmed by 4 bases and 6 bases, with 16 bases remaining between them. CDR3 in amino acids: CASSPRTFGSGELFF. The CDR3, as DNA: TGTGCCAGCAGCCCCAGGACATTCGGATCCGGGGAGCTGTTTTTT.

This clone appeared a single time. J is TRBJ1-2 and V is TRBV7-9; D may be TRBD1 (6 bases). The CDR3 contains 17 residues. Germline V gene lookup returns CDR1 SEHNR and CDR2 FQNEAQ (reference sequence). Trimming cost V 2 bases and J 2 bases, with 18 bases left between them. This CDR3 is CASSLKTTYRENYGYTF. DNA of the CDR3: TGTGCCAGCAGCTTAAAAACAACATACAGGGAGAACTATGGCTACACCTTC.

In DNA, the CDR3 is TGTGCCAGCAGCTCTCGCCCGGGGAGCCAAGAGACCCAGTACTTC. Its protein product is CASSSRPGSQETQYF. The V gene is TRBV11-3, the J gene TRBJ2-5, with D perhaps TRBD2 (5 bases). CDR1 is SGHNT, CDR2 YENEEA, per germline. Deletions cut 4 bases from V and 1 base from J, with 13 bases between. This CDR3 spans 15 amino acids.

The chain combines TRBV6-5 with TRBJ1-6, with 8 bases fitting TRBD1. J gave up 8 bases and V 5 bases, and 8 bases lay outside the gene matches. The CDR3 totals 15 residues. The germline gives CDR1 MNHEY, CDR2 SVGAGI. The CDR3 loop is CASSDWTGRDSPLHF. Here the CDR3 DNA reads TGTGCCAGCAGTGACTGGACAGGGAGAGATTCACCCCTCCACTTT.

This clone was detected only a few times. The V and J genes are TRBV6-5 and TRBJ2-7; a possible D gene is TRBD1 (5 bases). V lost 8 bases and J lost 4, with 9 bases in between. The CDR3 runs 11 residues. The germline V gene has CDR1 MNHEY and CDR2 SVGAGI. The CDR3 here is CASGRQYEQYF. CDR3 DNA sequence: TGTGCCAGCGGCCGACAGTACGAGCAGTACTTC.

The genes are TRBV5-4 and TRBJ1-4; D call uncertain. CDR1 is SGHNT, CDR2 YYREEE, per germline (reference sequence). V dropped 0 bases and J dropped 5 bases, with 8 bases sitting between them. The CDR3 spans 14 residues. CDR3 nucleotide sequence: TGTGCCAGCAGCTTGGGAGGCGGAAATGAAAAACTGTTTTTT. This codes for CASSLGGGNEKLFF. Together with reference TRBV5-4 and TRBJ1-4, the CDR3 gives the full variable domain: ETGVTQSPTHLIKTRGQQVTLRCSSQSGHNTVSWYQQALGQGPQFIFQYYREEENGRGNFPPRFSGLQFPNYSSELNVNALELDDSALYLCASSLGGGNEKLFFGSGTQLSVL.

V usage is TRBV7-6 and J usage is TRBJ2-7; 7 nucleotides match TRBD1. This CDR3 is 13 amino acids long. Germline trimming cut 5 bases from V and 4 bases from J; bases unmatched to any gene: 5. Per germline, CDR1 SGHVS and CDR2 FNYEAQ. CDR3 in DNA: TGTGCCAGCAGCCGGGACAGTGGGTACGAGCAGTACTTC. Translated: CASSRDSGYEQYF.

Regarding this clone: At one of its ends the junction is not consistent with the germline gene, which may arise from a read error. The chain is built from TRBV14 and TRBJ1-5; 8 bases align to TRBD1. CDR1 is SGHDN and CDR2 is FVKESK in the germline V gene. The CDR3 runs 18 residues. The chain's CDR3 is CASSEEPRWTGTNQPQHF. The CDR3 nucleotides read TGTGCCAGCAGCGAAGAGCCGAGGTGGACAGGGACAAATCAGCCCCAGCATTTT.

The chain couples TRBV19 to TRBJ2-6; 9 bases agree with TRBD1. The germline gives CDR1 LNHDA, CDR2 SQIVND (reference sequence). After removal of 6 bases from V and 0 bases from J, the junction contained 6 bases not matched to a gene. This CDR3 is 17 amino acids long. CDR3 in amino acids: CASRAGTGTSGANVLTF. CDR3 nucleotide sequence: TGTGCCAGTAGAGCCGGGACAGGGACCTCTGGGGCCAACGTCCTGACTTTC.

This sequence joins TRBV9 and TRBJ1-1; maybe TRBD1 (6 bases). The germline V and J ends were trimmed by 3 bases and 3 bases, with 9 bases remaining between them. The CDR3 is 13 residues long. Germline V gives CDR1 SGDLS, CDR2 YYNGEE. The CDR3: CASSAYRDTEAFF. The DNA of the CDR3 is TGTGCCAGCAGCGCCTACAGGGACACTGAAGCTTTCTTT.

This clone was observed a handful of times. The CDR3 protein is CASSEDRISTDTQYF. CDR3 nucleotide sequence: TGTGCCAGCAGTGAAGACAGGATTAGCACAGATACGCAGTATTTT. The rearrangement links TRBV25-1 to TRBJ2-3, with D perhaps TRBD1 (6 bases). This CDR3 is built from 15 residues. V lost 2 bases, J lost 0 bases, and 9 bases lay in between. CDR1 MGHDK and CDR2 SYGVNS come from the germline V gene. Combining the CDR3 with reference TRBV25-1 and TRBJ2-3 gives the whole variable domain EADIYQTPRYLVIGTGKKITLECSQTMGHDKMYWYQQDPGMELHLIHYSYGVNSTEKGDLSSESTVSRIRTEHFPLTLESARPSHTSQYLCASSEDRISTDTQYFGPGTRLTVL.